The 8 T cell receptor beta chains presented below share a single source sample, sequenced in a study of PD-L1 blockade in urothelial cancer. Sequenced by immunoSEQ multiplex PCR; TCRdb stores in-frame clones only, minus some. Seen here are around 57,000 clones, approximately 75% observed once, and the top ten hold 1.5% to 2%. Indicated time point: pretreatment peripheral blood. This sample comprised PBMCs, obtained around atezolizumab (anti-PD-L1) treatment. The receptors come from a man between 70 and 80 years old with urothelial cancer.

The CDR3 is CASSSIGQGAFGYTF. CDR3 in DNA: TGTGCCAGCAGTTCCATTGGACAGGGGGCGTTTGGCTACACCTTC. The chain carries TRBV6-5 and TRBJ1-2, with 11 bases identical to TRBD1. This CDR3 contains 15 residues. Germline V gene lookup returns CDR1 MNHEY and CDR2 SVGAGI. V lost 4 bases and J lost 7; bases outside the gene matches: 8.

The CDR3 is CASSQGRVRDTEAFF. The CDR3 DNA reads TGTGCCAGCAGCCAGGGCAGGGTACGAGACACTGAAGCTTTCTTT. The chain recombines TRBV14 with TRBJ1-1; D may be TRBD1 (5 bases). Germline CDR1 reads SGHDN; CDR2 reads FVKESK. The length of the CDR3 is 15 residues. Trimming pared 3 bases from V and 3 bases from J, leaving 14 bases between.

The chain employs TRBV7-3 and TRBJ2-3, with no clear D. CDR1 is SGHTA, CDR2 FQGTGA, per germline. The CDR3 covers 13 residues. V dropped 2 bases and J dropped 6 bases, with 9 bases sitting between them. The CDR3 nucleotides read TGTGCCAGCAGCTTAGAATTTCGGGATACGCAGTATTTT. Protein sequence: CASSLEFRDTQYF.

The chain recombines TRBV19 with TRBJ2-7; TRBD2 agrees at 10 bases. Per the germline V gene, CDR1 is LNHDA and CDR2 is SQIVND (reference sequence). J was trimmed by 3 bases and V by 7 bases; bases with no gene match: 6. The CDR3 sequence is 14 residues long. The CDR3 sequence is CASKLAGSNYEQYF. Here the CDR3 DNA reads TGTGCCAGTAAACTAGCGGGGTCGAACTACGAGCAGTACTTC.

This CDR3 is CAARPEVGTEAFF. In nucleotides, the CDR3 is TGTGCCGCACGTCCCGAGGTTGGCACTGAAGCTTTCTTT. The chain joins TRBV2 to TRBJ1-1; D call uncertain. In germline, CDR1 is SNHLY, CDR2 FYNNEI. Trimming took off 11 bases at V and 4 bases at J, with 17 bases between the two ends. This CDR3 spans 13 amino acids.

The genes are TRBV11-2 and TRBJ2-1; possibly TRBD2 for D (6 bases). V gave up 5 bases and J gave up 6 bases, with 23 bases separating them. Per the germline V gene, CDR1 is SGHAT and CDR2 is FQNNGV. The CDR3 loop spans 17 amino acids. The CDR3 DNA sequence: TGTGCCAGCAGCCCAGTTCTACCCGGGAGACTGGGCAATGAGCAGTTCTTC. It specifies CASSPVLPGRLGNEQFF.

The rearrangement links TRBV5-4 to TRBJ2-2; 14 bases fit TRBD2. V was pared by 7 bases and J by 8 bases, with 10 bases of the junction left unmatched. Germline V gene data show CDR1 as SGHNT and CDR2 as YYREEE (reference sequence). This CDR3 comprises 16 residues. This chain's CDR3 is CASRPGLAGDSGELFF. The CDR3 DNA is TGTGCCAGCCGACCGGGACTAGCGGGAGATTCAGGGGAGCTGTTTTTT.

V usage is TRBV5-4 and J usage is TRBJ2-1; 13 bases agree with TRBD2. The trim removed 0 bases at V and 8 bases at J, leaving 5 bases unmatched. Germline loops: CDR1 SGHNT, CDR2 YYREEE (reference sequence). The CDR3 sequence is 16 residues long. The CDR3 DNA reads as TGTGCCAGCAGCTTGGCCGCGACTAGCGGGAGGCATGAGCAGTTCTTC. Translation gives CASSLAATSGRHEQFF.